This T cell receptor beta chain was documented in a study of cytomegalovirus exposure and HLA in healthy donors. V was shortened by 3 bases and J by 2 bases, with 20 bases between the two germline ends. CDR3 length: 16 residues. Germline assignment: CDR1 SQVTM and CDR2 ANQGSEA. This clone was observed a handful of times. Its target is not known. The study, taken as a whole, reports: The authors enumerated over 150 TCR beta chains as linked to cytomegalovirus. Later genetic work tied a missense DCLRE1C variant to beta-chain V and J trimming. More clonal expansion characterized HLA-associated TCR beta chains than equally common others in a later analysis. For most TCR sequences rarity was the rule, although some public TCRs occurred in many donors.

The PCR was carried out with 60 Vbeta primers and 13 Jbeta primers. Here immunoSEQ multiplex PCR was the method, and the copy in TCRdb shows in-frame clones only, minus some. The table lists approximately 70,000 clones, over 70% of them singletons, with roughly 8% in the top ten. This sequence originates from a man aged 60 to 69 in good health and CMV-seropositive. The sample comprised PBMCs. The rearrangement joins TRBV29-1 to TRBJ2-7; D possibly corresponds to TRBD2 (7 bases). The CDR3 reads CSVEFRGRGTPYEQYF. The CDR3 DNA reads TGCAGCGTTGAGTTCCGTGGGCGGGGGACACCCTACGAGCAGTACTTC.